The subject of this entry is one TCR beta chain. What this receptor recognizes is not known. No qualities accompany the bases; no much larger clone lies one base away. The treatment or condition label for this specimen denotes: in vitro stimulation with specific CMV peptide epitopes to enrich CMV-specific T cells. The sample was run on an Illumina HiSeq 1500. TCRdb reprocessed the public reads (quality trimming at Q25 with fastp, clone calling with MiXCR) and kept in-frame beta chains. All rows with the same CDR3 protein become a single entry with the most common DNA and genes. The sample contains about 150,000 distinct CDR3 sequences, around 32% of them found a single time. 45% to 55% of the sample is taken by the ten largest. The source of the sample is a study of T cell repertoires in cytomegalovirus infection (dated by TCRdb to about 2019). Turning to the overall study: The peptide stimulations were aimed at well-studied HLA-B-restricted epitopes as well as recently identified HLA-C-restricted CMV epitopes, whose presentation resists viral immunomodulation. Donor HLA type was relevant to the analysis, as public TCR beta signatures indicated carriage of CMV infection together with the matching HLA type.

V gives up 6 bases and J gives up 8 bases, and the segment between their germline ends measures 23 bases. The CDR3 runs 15 residues from the cysteine to the phenylalanine. Here the CDR3 DNA is all that survives: 45 bases in frame from base 1. CDR1 and CDR2, per the germline V gene (reference sequence), are SEHNR and FQNEAQ. Results the study describes overall, beyond this receptor: The ex vivo response was dominated by HLA-C-restricted CMV-specific TCR beta clonotypes, which also provided the single most frequent clonotype in two of eight donors. In both this cohort and an independent 352-donor cohort, the cumulative frequency of public TCR beta family members distinguished carriers of CMV infection plus the relevant HLA type.

Source: CD8+ T cells from cultured PBMCs, taken from culture after CMV antigen stimulation. The source is a human donor in good health (CMV status not recorded). Some clones in this sample may be carry-over from other donors' samples. The chain was built from TRBV7-9 and TRBJ2-7; no D gene can be assigned with confidence. The nucleotide sequence is given as TGTGCCAGCAGTTCTTCCGACGGGTCTTTAGTGAAGCAGTACTTC. The translation is CASSSSDGSLVKQYF. With the portions outside the CDR3 filled from the reference TRBV7-9 and TRBJ2-7 genes, the complete variable region becomes DTGVSQNPRHKITKRGQNVTFRCDPISEHNRLYWYRQTLGQGPEFLTYFQNEAQLEKSRLLSDRFSAERPKGSFSTLEIQRTEQGDSAMYLCASSSSDGSLVKQYFGPGTRLTVT.